The next 29 T cell receptor beta chains were all read from a single sample in a study of T cell changes during pregnancy in multiple sclerosis. Profiled with immunoSEQ multiplex PCR; TCRdb holds only in-frame clones, not every one. The top ten hold around 1.6% of the sample, which has about 110,000 clones, about 90% seen once. Here the sequenced sample was peripheral blood, taken before pregnancy. The receptors stem from a female donor with multiple sclerosis, enrolled in a pregnancy study.

The V and J genes are TRBV21-1 and TRBJ1-4; the table's D call of TRBD1 was not tested on the DNA. TRBV21-1 is flagged as a pseudogene. CDR3 length: 17 residues. CDR3 loop: CASSEGQKLATNEKLFF. CDR3 coding DNA: TGTGCCAGCAGCGAGGGACAGAAACTTGCAACTAATGAAAAACTGTTTTTT.

This chain connects TRBV9 to TRBJ2-7, with 7 bases lining up with TRBD2. Germline V gene sequence: CDR1 SGDLS, CDR2 YYNGEE. The CDR3 is 13 amino acids. V shed 2 bases, J shed 6 bases, and the junction held 5 bases outside the gene matches. The CDR3 sequence is CASSVAGVGEQYF. The CDR3 coding sequence is TGTGCCAGCAGCGTGGCGGGAGTAGGCGAGCAGTACTTC.

The chain recombines TRBV19 with TRBJ2-5, with TRBD1 matching 12 bases. This CDR3 region has 18 residues. Trimming took 3 bases from V and 5 from J; bases not matched to a gene: 13. Germline CDR1 LNHDA, CDR2 SQIVND (reference sequence). The CDR3 loop is CASSIGRGQGAGGETQYF. CDR3 DNA sequence: TGTGCCAGTAGTATCGGTCGGGGACAGGGGGCGGGTGGGGAGACCCAGTACTTC.

J is TRBJ2-3 and V is TRBV9, with 8 bases lining up with TRBD2. The CDR3 totals 17 residues. V was pared by 0 bases and J by 7 bases, with 13 bases of the junction left unmatched. Germline lookup yields CDR1 SGDLS and CDR2 YYNGEE. Here the CDR3 reads CASSVGSSGSFGYTQYF. The CDR3 DNA reads TGTGCCAGCAGCGTAGGGTCTAGCGGGTCTTTCGGATATACGCAGTATTTT.

The chain couples TRBV6-5 to TRBJ1-2; TRBD1 might be the D (5 bases). CDR1 and CDR2 (germline): MNHEY, SVGAGI. This CDR3 contains 14 residues. Between the trimmed V and J ends, which lost 0 bases and 7 bases, there was a span of 12 bases. CDR3 amino acids: CASSYSRDSGGYTF. CDR3 nucleotide sequence: TGTGCCAGCAGTTACTCGAGGGACTCTGGTGGCTACACCTTC.

J is TRBJ2-5 and V is TRBV5-6, with D possibly being TRBD1 (6 bases). From germline, CDR1 is SGHDT and CDR2 YYEEEE. The V gene lost 4 bases and the J gene lost 0 bases, with 13 bases spanning the gap. The CDR3 spans 15 residues. The CDR3: CASSNRVVYQETQYF. The CDR3 nucleotides are TGTGCCAGCAGCAACAGGGTAGTGTACCAAGAGACCCAGTACTTC.

The gene calls are TRBV18 and TRBJ2-2, with 8 nucleotides matching TRBD1. Germline assignment: CDR1 KGHSH and CDR2 LQKENI. V shed 4 bases and J 0 bases; nucleotides not matched to a gene: 7. The CDR3 has 17 amino acids. The CDR3 is CASSRQGIGANTGELFF. As DNA, the CDR3 is TGTGCCAGCTCACGACAGGGGATAGGGGCGAACACCGGGGAGCTGTTTTTT.

The chain recombines TRBV6-1 with TRBJ2-1; 10 nucleotides align to TRBD2. The CDR3 sequence is 16 residues long. V was clipped by 4 bases and J by 7 bases; unmatched bases: 10. Germline V lookup: CDR1 MNHNS, CDR2 SASEGT. The DNA for the CDR3 is TGTGCCAGCAGTGCCCTTAGGACTAGCGGTATAAATGAGCAGTTCTTC. Amino acid sequence: CASSALRTSGINEQFF.

V and J are TRBV5-6 and TRBJ2-7; 8 bases map to TRBD1. The V gene's germline CDR1 is SGHDT and CDR2 YYEEEE. After removal of 2 bases from V and 0 bases from J, the junction contained 7 bases not matched to a gene. CDR3 length equals 16 residues. CDR3 residues: CASSLGQGSSSYEQYF. The CDR3 DNA is TGTGCCAGCAGCTTAGGACAGGGATCGAGCTCCTACGAGCAGTACTTC.

This sequence joins TRBV4-3 and TRBJ2-7; TRBD1 matches at 9 bases. CDR1 and CDR2 (germline): LGHNA, YSLEER. This CDR3 has 15 amino acids. Trimming at V came to 8 bases and at J to 0 bases, leaving 8 bases not matched to a gene. CDR3 in DNA: TGCGCCAGCTGGGGACAGGGCTACTGCTCCTACGAGCAGTACTTC. It specifies CASWGQGYCSYEQYF.

In DNA form, the CDR3 reads TGTGCTAGTGGCAAGGGACAGGGGGTGGGGGAGCAGTACTTC. This sequence encodes CASGKGQGVGEQYF. The genes are TRBV12-5 and TRBJ2-7; 11 nucleotides align to TRBD1. Losses at the gene ends were 6 bases for V and 7 bases for J; bases not matched to a gene: 8. The CDR3 length is 14 residues. In germline, CDR1 is LGHNT, CDR2 FRNRAP.

This clone was seen a single time. This chain links TRBV28 with TRBJ1-5; a possible D gene is TRBD1 (5 bases). CDR3 length: 14 residues. Germline-derived CDR1 and CDR2 are MDHEN and SYDVKM. V was trimmed by 6 bases and J by 4 bases, leaving 13 bases between them. The CDR3 region is CASSQRTKNQPQHF. In nucleotides, the CDR3 is TGTGCCAGCAGCCAACGGACAAAAAATCAGCCCCAGCATTTT.

This clone has more than one count but fewer than ten. The chain carries TRBV27 and TRBJ1-6; maybe TRBD1 (6 bases). Germline CDR1 MNHEY, CDR2 SMNVEV (reference sequence). V was clipped by 5 bases and J by 7 bases, with 18 bases between them. This CDR3 is 16 amino acids long. The DNA of the CDR3 is TGTGCCAGCAGTGTTCAAGGGGGAGCAGGAAATTCACCCCTCCACTTT. It encodes CASSVQGGAGNSPLHF.

About this clone itself: Other DNA variants within this sample encode the same CDR3. This chain links TRBV7-3 with TRBJ2-1; 8 positions agree with TRBD2. Trimming at V came to 5 bases and at J to 1 base, leaving 4 bases not matched to a gene. This CDR3 is built from 15 residues. CDR1 and CDR2 (germline): SGHTA, FQGTGA. The CDR3 reads CASSPSGGSYNEQFF. The CDR3 region has the DNA TGTGCCAGCAGCCCGAGCGGGGGATCCTACAATGAGCAGTTCTTC. The full variable domain, its missing parts supplied by reference TRBV7-3 and TRBJ2-1, is GAGVSQTPSNKVTEKGKYVELRCDPISGHTALYWYRQSLGQGPEFLIYFQGTGAADDSGLPNDRFFAVRPEGSVSTLKIQRTERGDSAVYLCASSPSGGSYNEQFFGPGTRLTVL.

Here the CDR3 reads CASSLTDYQETQYF. CDR3 nucleotides: TGTGCCAGCAGCTTGACAGACTACCAAGAGACCCAGTACTTC. The chain carries TRBV11-2 and TRBJ2-5; a possible D gene is TRBD1 (5 bases). The V gene lost 3 bases and the J gene lost 0 bases, with 8 bases spanning the gap. The germline CDR1 and CDR2 sequences are SGHAT and FQNNGV. The CDR3 consists of 14 residues. Based on the CDR3 plus reference TRBV11-2 and TRBJ2-5, the full variable domain is EAGVAQSPRYKIIEKRQSVAFWCNPISGHATLYWYQQILGQGPKLLIQFQNNGVVDDSQLPKDRFSAERLKGVDSTLKIQPAKLEDSAVYLCASSLTDYQETQYFGPGTRLLVL.

The chain uses TRBV15 and TRBJ2-5; D is possibly TRBD1 (5 bases). The CDR3 runs 13 residues. The V gene's germline CDR1 is LNHNV and CDR2 YYDKDF (reference sequence). Trimming shortened V by 1 base and J by 2 bases, and 5 bases separated the two germline ends. CDR3: CATSRGQQETQYF. The CDR3 bases are TGTGCCACCAGCAGAGGACAGCAAGAGACCCAGTACTTC. Looking up the rest from reference TRBV15 and TRBJ2-5 gives the full variable domain: DAMVIQNPRYQVTQFGKPVTLSCSQTLNHNVMYWYQQKSSQAPKLLFHYYDKDFNNEADTPDNFQSRRPNTSFCFLDIRSPGLGDTAMYLCATSRGQQETQYFGPGTRLLVL.

The J gene is TRBJ1-5, the V gene TRBV7-8, with 7 bases lining up with TRBD1. CDR1 and CDR2 from the germline V gene are SGHVS and FQNEAQ. The CDR3 is 13 residues long. Unmatched junction bases numbered 4, after V lost 5 bases and J lost 6 bases. As DNA, the CDR3 is TGTGCCAGCAGCAAAGGGGGCTTTCAGCCCCAGCATTTT. Translation: CASSKGGFQPQHF.

V is TRBV18 and J is TRBJ2-7; D not resolved. The CDR3 runs to 15 residues. V was shortened by 0 bases and J by 0 bases, with 9 bases between the two germline ends. Germline V CDR1 and CDR2: KGHSH, LQKENI. Written as DNA, the CDR3 is TGTGCCAGCTCACCACCGGCCGATTCCTCCTACGAGCAGTACTTC. Translation: CASSPPADSSYEQYF. Supplemented by reference TRBV18 and TRBJ2-7, the full variable domain reads NAGVMQNPRHLVRRRGQEARLRCSPMKGHSHVYWYRQLPEEGLKFMVYLQKENIIDESGMPKERFSAEFPKEGPSILRIQQVVRGDSAAYFCASSPPADSSYEQYFGPGTRLTVT.

This chain joins TRBV28 and TRBJ2-7; D is possibly TRBD2 (7 bases). The ends were cut back, 11 bases at V and 2 bases at J, with 13 bases in the middle. The CDR3 runs 12 residues. Germline V lookup: CDR1 MDHEN, CDR2 SYDVKM. The CDR3 is CAARGGAYEQYF. DNA of the CDR3: TGTGCCGCTAGGGGGGGGGCCTACGAGCAGTACTTC.

The chain couples TRBV19 to TRBJ1-4; TRBD1 aligns across 8 bases. With 3 bases clipped from V and 4 bases from J, the junction kept 7 bases outside the gene matches. Germline CDR1 and CDR2: LNHDA and SQIVND (reference sequence). This CDR3 has 16 residues. The CDR3 coding sequence is TGTGCCAGTAGTATTTCTGGACAGGGTTATAATGAAAAACTGTTTTTT. Protein: CASSISGQGYNEKLFF.

In DNA form, the CDR3 reads TGTGCCAGCAGCTTAGCCGGCGAGCAGTACTTC. Encoded protein: CASSLAGEQYF. This rearrangement joins TRBV11-3 to TRBJ2-7; no clear D. The V end lost 1 base, the J end lost 6 bases, and 4 bases lay between the germline ends. The CDR3 totals 11 residues. The germline V gene encodes CDR1 SGHNT and CDR2 YENEEA.

This rearrangement joins TRBV5-1 to TRBJ2-7; D unresolved. Trimming shortened V by 5 bases and J by 5 bases, and 17 bases separated the two germline ends. There are 14 residues in the CDR3. In germline, CDR1 is SGHRS, CDR2 YFSETQ. The CDR3 loop reads CASRIRVDTHEQYF. In DNA, the CDR3 is TGCGCCAGCAGGATTCGGGTTGATACCCACGAGCAGTACTTC.

The rearrangement uses TRBV7-6 and TRBJ1-2; TRBD1 matches 8 bases. The length of the CDR3 is 14 residues. V lost 3 bases, J lost 4 bases, and 4 bases stayed unmatched. Germline CDR1 SGHVS, CDR2 FNYEAQ. The CDR3 DNA reads TGTGCCAGCAGCTTTGCAGGGGGCGTCTATGGCTACACCTTC. It translates to CASSFAGGVYGYTF.

The J gene is TRBJ1-3, the V gene TRBV5-3, with D uncertain. TRBV5-3 qualifies as an ORF whose function is uncertain. The CDR3 sequence is 19 residues long. V was clipped by 4 bases and J by 8 bases, with 31 bases between them. The CDR3 loop is CARSTRFLGVIVEMDTIYF. CDR3 in DNA: TGTGCCAGAAGCACCCGATTCCTGGGAGTCATAGTGGAGATGGACACCATATATTTT.

The chain uses TRBV5-4 and TRBJ1-5; 7 positions agree with TRBD1. The ends lost 4 bases at V and 0 bases at J; junction bases unmatched: 7. The V gene's germline CDR1 is SGHNT and CDR2 YYREEE (reference sequence). The CDR3 length is 16 residues. The CDR3 DNA reads as TGTGCCAGCAGCCGGGGGACAGATTATAGCAATCAGCCCCAGCATTTT. This encodes CASSRGTDYSNQPQHF.

V usage is TRBV6-5 and J usage is TRBJ2-3, with 12 bases matching TRBD2. Germline CDR1 is MNHEY and CDR2 is SVGAGI. There are 15 residues in the CDR3. V lost 6 bases to trimming and J lost 6 bases; unmatched junction nucleotides: 7. The CDR3 region is CASSSELAGGDTQYF. CDR3 nucleotides: TGTGCCAGCAGCAGCGAGCTAGCGGGGGGGGATACGCAGTATTTT.

The gene calls are TRBV10-1 and TRBJ2-5; the match to TRBD1 covers 8 bases. Germline V CDR1 and CDR2: WNHNN, SYGVQD (reference sequence). The CDR3 is 15 amino acids. The V segment lost 6 bases and the J segment 5 bases; nucleotides outside the gene matches: 11. CDR3 DNA: TGCGCCAGCAGAACAAAAGACAGGGGCTTGGAGACCCAGTACTTC. Encoded protein: CASRTKDRGLETQYF.

The genes are TRBV7-9 and TRBJ2-1; TRBD2 agrees at 10 bases. The CDR3 is 12 residues long. Germline CDR1 is SEHNR and CDR2 is FQNEAQ (reference sequence). J gave up 10 bases and V 5 bases, and 2 bases lay outside the gene matches. The CDR3 protein is CASSPSGGEQFF. The CDR3, as DNA: TGTGCCAGCAGCCCTAGCGGGGGCGAGCAGTTCTTC.

The rearrangement links TRBV15 to TRBJ1-2, with a possible D match to TRBD1 (5 bases). Trimming pared 2 bases from V and 3 bases from J, leaving 16 bases between. Germline V CDR1 and CDR2: LNHNV, YYDKDF (reference sequence). This CDR3 comprises 16 residues. The chain's CDR3 is CATSRTEKGGDYGYTF. CDR3 sequence (DNA): TGTGCCACCAGCAGAACGGAAAAGGGAGGGGACTATGGCTACACCTTC.